Shown below are 9 T cell receptor beta chains from a single sample sequenced in a study of control samples from healthy donors and cancer patients. Only in-frame clones appear in the TCRdb table, and some are missing; sequencing was by immunoSEQ multiplex PCR. The sample has roughly 94,000 clones; about 88% are singletons. The sequenced material came from PBMCs. These receptors all come from a man between 65 and 85 years old with lung cancer.

This rearrangement joins TRBV5-1 to TRBJ1-5; D call uncertain. The germline V gene encodes CDR1 SGHRS and CDR2 YFSETQ. The CDR3 loop spans 13 amino acids. Between the trimmed V and J ends, which lost 0 bases and 4 bases, there was a span of 5 bases. Written as DNA, the CDR3 is TGCGCCAGCAGCTTGGTACCAAATCAGCCCCAGCATTTT. Protein sequence: CASSLVPNQPQHF.

The V gene is TRBV19, the J gene TRBJ2-1; D not resolved. Trimming removed 6 bases at V and 0 bases at J, with 12 bases between. Germline CDR1 reads LNHDA; CDR2 reads SQIVND (reference sequence). The CDR3 consists of 15 residues. CDR3 coding DNA: TGTGCCAGTAGGCCGCGCCGAAGCTCCTACAATGAGCAGTTCTTC. Residues: CASRPRRSSYNEQFF.

This chain connects TRBV7-9 to TRBJ2-2; D is perhaps TRBD1 or TRBD2 (5 bases each). Germline assignment: CDR1 SEHNR and CDR2 FQNEAQ (reference sequence). The CDR3 totals 16 residues. Trimming shortened V by 5 bases and J by 4 bases, and 17 bases separated the two germline ends. In nucleotides, the CDR3 is TGTGCCAGCAGCAATGGGGTCATTGGGGGCACCGGGGAGCTGTTTTTT. Translation gives CASSNGVIGGTGELFF.

This chain links TRBV4-3 with TRBJ2-4; D call uncertain. In germline, CDR1 is LGHNA, CDR2 YSLEER. The CDR3 totals 15 residues. Between the trimmed V and J ends, which lost 2 bases and 8 bases, there was a span of 16 bases. The CDR3 spells CASSQYLGPTDIQYF. Here the CDR3 DNA reads TGCGCCAGCAGCCAATATCTCGGGCCGACCGACATTCAGTACTTC.

Written as DNA, the CDR3 is TGTGCCAGCAGCTGGGACAGGTGGAACTATGGCTACACCTTC. This gives the protein CASSWDRWNYGYTF. The chain links TRBV5-4 to TRBJ1-2, with TRBD1 matching 8 bases. The CDR3 spans 14 residues. In germline, CDR1 is SGHNT, CDR2 YYREEE (reference sequence). V was pared by 3 bases and J by 2 bases, with 3 bases of the junction left unmatched.

This chain uses TRBV5-1 with TRBJ2-3; unclear D gene. This CDR3 has 15 amino acids. V lost 0 bases and J 5 bases, leaving 13 bases between the germline ends. Germline values: CDR1 SGHRS, CDR2 YFSETQ. The CDR3 is CASSLGTPRVDTQYF. In DNA, the CDR3 is TGCGCCAGCAGCTTGGGCACGCCAAGGGTAGATACGCAGTATTTT.

This chain connects TRBV7-9 to TRBJ2-2; 7 nucleotides line up with TRBD1. Per the germline V gene, CDR1 is SEHNR and CDR2 is FQNEAQ (reference sequence). The CDR3 totals 16 residues. Trimming removed 7 bases from V and 0 bases from J; junction bases left unmatched: 8. CDR3 nucleotide sequence: TGTGCCAGCACCCAAGGACAGGACGCGAACACCGGGGAGCTGTTTTTT. Protein: CASTQGQDANTGELFF.

The chain employs TRBV12-5 and TRBJ1-5; TRBD1 is a possible D gene (6 bases). This CDR3 contains 17 residues. The germline gives CDR1 LGHNT, CDR2 FRNRAP. Trimming left V 4 bases short and J 0 bases short, with 16 bases between. As DNA, the CDR3 is TGTGCTAGTGGTTACAGGGAAACTTATTATAGCAATCAGCCCCAGCATTTT. Translation gives CASGYRETYYSNQPQHF.

This chain joins TRBV19 and TRBJ2-7, with TRBD2 matching over 9 bases. Per germline, CDR1 LNHDA and CDR2 SQIVND (reference sequence). The CDR3 contains 15 residues. The ends lost 3 bases at V and 2 bases at J; junction bases unmatched: 5. Written as DNA, the CDR3 is TGTGCCAGTAGTATTGTTGCTAGCGGGACCTACGAGCAGTACTTC. It translates to CASSIVASGTYEQYF.